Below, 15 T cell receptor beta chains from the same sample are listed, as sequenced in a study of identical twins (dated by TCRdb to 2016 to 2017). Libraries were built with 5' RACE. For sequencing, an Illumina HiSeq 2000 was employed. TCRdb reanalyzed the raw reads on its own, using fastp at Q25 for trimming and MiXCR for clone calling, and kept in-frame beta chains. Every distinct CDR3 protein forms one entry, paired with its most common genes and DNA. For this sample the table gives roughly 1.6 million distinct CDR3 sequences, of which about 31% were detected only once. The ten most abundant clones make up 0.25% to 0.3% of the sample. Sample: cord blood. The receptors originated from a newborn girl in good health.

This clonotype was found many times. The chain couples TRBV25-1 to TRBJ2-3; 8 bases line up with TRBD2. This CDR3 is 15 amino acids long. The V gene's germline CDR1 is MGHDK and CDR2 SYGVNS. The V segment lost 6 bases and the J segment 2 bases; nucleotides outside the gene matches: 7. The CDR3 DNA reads TGTGCCAGCAGACTAGCGGCTGACTTCACAGATACGCAGTATTTT. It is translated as CASRLAADFTDTQYF.

CDR3 protein: CASSSSLGAMNTEAFF. In DNA, the CDR3 is TGTGCCAGCAGCTCAAGCCTGGGGGCGATGAACACTGAAGCTTTCTTT. The chain couples TRBV7-9 to TRBJ1-1, with a tentative D call TRBD1 (6 bases). Per the germline V gene, CDR1 is SEHNR and CDR2 is FQNEAQ (reference sequence). The CDR3 has 16 residues. The germline V and J ends were trimmed by 4 bases and 0 bases, with 15 bases remaining between them.

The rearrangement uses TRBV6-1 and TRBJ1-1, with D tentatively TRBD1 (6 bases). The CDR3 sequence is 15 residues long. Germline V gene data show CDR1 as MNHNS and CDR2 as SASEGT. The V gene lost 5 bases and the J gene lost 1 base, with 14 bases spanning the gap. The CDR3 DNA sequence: TGTGCCAGCAGTCCCCAAGGGGGGAGGAACACTGAAGCTTTCTTT. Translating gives CASSPQGGRNTEAFF.

For the CDR3, the DNA is TGTGCCATCAGTGAGTACATGACTAACTATGGCTACACCTTC. The encoded protein is CAISEYMTNYGYTF. This sequence joins TRBV10-3 and TRBJ1-2, with D unresolved. V lost 1 base and J lost 0, with 6 bases in between. The CDR3 consists of 14 residues. The germline gives CDR1 ENHRY, CDR2 SYGVKD.

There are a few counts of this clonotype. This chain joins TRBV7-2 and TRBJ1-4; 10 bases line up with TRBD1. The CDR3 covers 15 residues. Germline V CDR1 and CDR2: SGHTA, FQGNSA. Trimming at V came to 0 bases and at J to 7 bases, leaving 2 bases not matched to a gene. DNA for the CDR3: TGTGCCAGCAGCTTAGCGCGGGACAGGGGTGAAAAACTGTTTTTT. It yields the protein CASSLARDRGEKLFF.

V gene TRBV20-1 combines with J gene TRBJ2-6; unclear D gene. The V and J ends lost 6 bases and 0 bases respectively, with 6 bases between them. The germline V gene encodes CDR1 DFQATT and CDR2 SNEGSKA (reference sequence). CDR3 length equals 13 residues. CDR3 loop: CSALSSGANVLTF. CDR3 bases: TGCAGTGCCCTCTCCTCTGGGGCCAACGTCCTGACTTTC.

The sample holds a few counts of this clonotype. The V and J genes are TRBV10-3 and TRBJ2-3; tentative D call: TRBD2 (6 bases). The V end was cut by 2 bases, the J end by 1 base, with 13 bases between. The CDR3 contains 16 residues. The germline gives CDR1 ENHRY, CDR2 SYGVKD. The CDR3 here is CAISEPSEGGTDTQYF. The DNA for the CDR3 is TGTGCCATCAGTGAGCCTAGCGAGGGAGGCACAGATACGCAGTATTTT.

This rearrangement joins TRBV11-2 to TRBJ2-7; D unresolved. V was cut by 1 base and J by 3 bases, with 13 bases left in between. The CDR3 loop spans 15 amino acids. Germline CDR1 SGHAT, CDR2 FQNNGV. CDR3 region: CASSLARAMLYEQYF. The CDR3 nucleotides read TGTGCCAGCAGCTTAGCCCGCGCGATGCTCTACGAGCAGTACTTC. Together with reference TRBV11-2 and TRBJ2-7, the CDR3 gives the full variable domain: EAGVAQSPRYKIIEKRQSVAFWCNPISGHATLYWYQQILGQGPKLLIQFQNNGVVDDSQLPKDRFSAERLKGVDSTLKIQPAKLEDSAVYLCASSLARAMLYEQYFGPGTRLTVT.

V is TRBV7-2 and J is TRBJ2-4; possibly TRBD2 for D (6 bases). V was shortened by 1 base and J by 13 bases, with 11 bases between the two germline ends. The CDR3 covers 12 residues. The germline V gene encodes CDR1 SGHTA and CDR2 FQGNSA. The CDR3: CASSLDSGSQYF. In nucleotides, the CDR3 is TGTGCCAGCAGCTTAGATTCCGGGAGCCAGTACTTC.

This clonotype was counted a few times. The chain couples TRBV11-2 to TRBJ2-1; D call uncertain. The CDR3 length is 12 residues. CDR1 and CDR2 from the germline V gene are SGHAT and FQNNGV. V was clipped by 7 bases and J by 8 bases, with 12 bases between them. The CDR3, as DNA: TGTGCCAGCACCCAAACGACTTATGAGCAGTTCTTC. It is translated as CASTQTTYEQFF.

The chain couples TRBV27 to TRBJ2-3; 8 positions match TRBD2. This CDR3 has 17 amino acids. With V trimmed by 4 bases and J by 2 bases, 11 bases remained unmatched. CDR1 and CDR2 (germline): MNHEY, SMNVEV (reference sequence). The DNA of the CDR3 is TGTGCCAGCAGTTATCACCCTATAGCGGGGCACACAGATACGCAGTATTTT. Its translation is CASSYHPIAGHTDTQYF.

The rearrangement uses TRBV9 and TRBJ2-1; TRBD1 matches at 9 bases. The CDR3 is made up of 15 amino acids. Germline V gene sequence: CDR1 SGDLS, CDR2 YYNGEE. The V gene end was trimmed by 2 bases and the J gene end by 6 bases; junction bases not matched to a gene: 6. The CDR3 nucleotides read TGTGCCAGCAGCGTCGGACAGGGGCCATTCAATGAGCAGTTCTTC. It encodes CASSVGQGPFNEQFF.

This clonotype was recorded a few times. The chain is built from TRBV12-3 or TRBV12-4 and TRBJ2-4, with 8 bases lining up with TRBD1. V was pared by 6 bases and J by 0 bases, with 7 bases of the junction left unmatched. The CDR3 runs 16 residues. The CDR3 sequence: CASRQTGVGAKNIQYF. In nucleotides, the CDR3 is TGTGCCAGCAGACAGACAGGGGTCGGAGCCAAAAACATTCAGTACTTC.

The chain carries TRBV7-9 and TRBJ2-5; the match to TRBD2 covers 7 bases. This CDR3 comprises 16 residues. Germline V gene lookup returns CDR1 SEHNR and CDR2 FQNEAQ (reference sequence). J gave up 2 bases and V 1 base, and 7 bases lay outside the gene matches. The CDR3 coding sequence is TGTGCCAGCAGCTTAGATGGGACTATACCGCAAGAGACCCAGTACTTC. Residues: CASSLDGTIPQETQYF.

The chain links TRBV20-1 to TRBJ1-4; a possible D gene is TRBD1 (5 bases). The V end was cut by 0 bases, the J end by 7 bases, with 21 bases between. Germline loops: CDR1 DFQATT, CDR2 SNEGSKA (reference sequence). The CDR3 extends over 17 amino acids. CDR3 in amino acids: CSARDLWQGGGSEKLFF. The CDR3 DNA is TGCAGTGCTAGAGATTTGTGGCAGGGAGGAGGGAGTGAAAAACTGTTTTTT.